This TCR beta chain was documented in a study of T cells after yellow fever vaccination. The study, taken as a whole, reports: Within FACS-sorted repertoires, abundant clonotypes contaminating from the bulk population could be present. The study found a weaker secondary response that peaked faster, day 5 versus 15. Boosting was followed by the reappearance of most primary-vaccination clones (just under 97% CD4, 70% to 90% CD8).

5'RACE template switching produced TCR cDNA carrying a universal primer site and UMIs. MiXCR was run by TCRdb on the 5' RACE reads, yielding one entry per CDR3 protein. This table has some 160,000 distinct CDR3 sequences, about a tenth appearing once. V lost 4 bases and J 8 bases, leaving 13 bases between the germline ends. Germline lookup yields CDR1 WSHSY and CDR2 SAAADI. The CDR3 is 13 residues long. This clonotype was seen only a few times. Its antigen is currently unknown. The chain is built from TRBV10-2 and TRBJ2-3; D remains unclear. Sequenced material: CD8+ T cells sorted from PBMCs, taken 45 days after the yellow fever booster vaccination. The TCR was taken from a young man who received the YFV17D yellow fever vaccine. CDR3 coding DNA: TGCGCCAGCAGTGGAGTTAGGCGGATTACGCAGTATTTT. Translation: CASSGVRRITQYF.